One T cell receptor (beta chain) is described in this entry. Its antigen is as yet unknown. One junction end does not reproduce the germline sequence, and a read error may be involved. Constant-region reverse primers amplified full-length variable regions, followed by semi-nested Nested Universal Primer A PCR. TCRdb reanalysed the 5' RACE reads using MiXCR and keeps one entry per CDR3 protein. The repertoire includes roughly 50,000 distinct CDR3 sequences, roughly 22% of them detected once, and roughly 3% sits in the top ten. Study findings and constraints: Greatest tumor Treg TCR overlap was with tumor naive CD4+ cells. The TCR gene usage of tumor memory CD4+ T cells clustered together with blood and lymph node memory CD4+ cells and with lymph node naive CD4+ cells.

CDR1 is SEHNR, CDR2 FQNEAQ, per germline (reference sequence). CDR3 length equals 14 residues. The J gene is TRBJ1-1, the V gene TRBV7-9; no clear D gene. The sequenced sample consisted of tumor-infiltrating naive CD4+ T cells sorted from the breast tumor. This sample's subset: naive CD4+ T cells, CD4+CD45RA+CD25-. This sequence was found in a female donor with breast cancer. The DNA of the CDR3 is TGTGCCAGCAGCTTATATAAGGGCGACGCTGAAGCTCTCTTT. This translates into CASSLYKGDAEALF.